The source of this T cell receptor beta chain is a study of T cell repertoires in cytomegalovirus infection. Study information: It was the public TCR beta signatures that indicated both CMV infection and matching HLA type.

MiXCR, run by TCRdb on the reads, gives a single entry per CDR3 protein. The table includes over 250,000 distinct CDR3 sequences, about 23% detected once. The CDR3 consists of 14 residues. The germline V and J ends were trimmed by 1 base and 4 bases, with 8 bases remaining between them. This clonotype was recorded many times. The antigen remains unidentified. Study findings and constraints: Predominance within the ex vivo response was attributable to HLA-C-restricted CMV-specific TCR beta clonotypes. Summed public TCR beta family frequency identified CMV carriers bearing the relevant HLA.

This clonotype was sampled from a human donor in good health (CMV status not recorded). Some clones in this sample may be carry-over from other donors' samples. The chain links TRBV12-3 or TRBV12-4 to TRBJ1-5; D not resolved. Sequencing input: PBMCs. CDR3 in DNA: TGTGCCAGCAGTTTAGAACAGAGTAATCAGCCCCAGCATTTT. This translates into CASSLEQSNQPQHF.